These 12 T cell receptor beta chains came from one sample sequenced in a study of early T cells in non-severe SARS-CoV-2 infection. TCRdb analysed the 5' RACE reads with MiXCR anew, one entry per CDR3 protein. The data hold around 55,000 distinct CDR3 sequences, with 9.5% to 15% observed a single time. Sequences were obtained from whole blood. The origin of the receptors is an adult who was a healthcare worker with PCR-confirmed SARS-CoV-2 infection or an uninfected control (not recorded which).

In this sample, this clonotype turned up many times. This chain connects TRBV7-6 to TRBJ2-1; 9 nucleotides agree with TRBD2. From germline, CDR1 is SGHVS and CDR2 FNYEAQ. V shed 5 bases and J 8 bases; nucleotides not matched to a gene: 10. CDR3 size: 15 residues. The CDR3, as DNA: TGTGCCAGCAGCCAAGGACTAGCGCGACGCGATGAGCAGTTCTTC. It yields the protein CASSQGLARRDEQFF. The full variable domain, completed using reference TRBV7-6 and TRBJ2-1, is GAGVSQSPRYKVTKRGQDVALRCDPISGHVSLYWYRQALGQGPEFLTYFNYEAQQDKSGLPNDRFSAERPEGSISTLTIQRTEQRDSAMYRCASSQGLARRDEQFFGPGTRLTVL.

This clonotype was counted many times. The rearrangement joins TRBV28 to TRBJ2-5; 10 bases fit TRBD2. The V gene's germline CDR1 is MDHEN and CDR2 SYDVKM. This CDR3 comprises 13 residues. The ends lost 5 bases at V and 5 bases at J; junction bases unmatched: 2. CDR3 sequence (DNA): TGTGCCAGCAGTCAAGCGGGAGGGGAGACCCAGTACTTC. It encodes CASSQAGGETQYF.

This sequence joins TRBV12-3 or TRBV12-4 and TRBJ2-7, with 8 bases fitting TRBD1. Trimming at V came to 3 bases and at J to 11 bases, leaving 3 bases not matched to a gene. The CDR3 sequence is 11 residues long. In DNA, the CDR3 is TGTGCCAGCAGTTTGGGACAGGAGGAGTACTTC. Protein product: CASSLGQEEYF.

This clonotype was picked up many times. J is TRBJ1-1 and V is TRBV27; D possibly corresponds to TRBD1 (6 bases). Per germline, CDR1 MNHEY and CDR2 SMNVEV (reference sequence). The CDR3 loop spans 14 amino acids. The V gene lost 2 bases and the J gene lost 4 bases, with 11 bases spanning the gap. The CDR3: CASSLRGGRTEAFF. Here the CDR3 DNA reads TGTGCCAGCAGTTTAAGGGGGGGGCGCACTGAAGCTTTCTTT.

This clonotype was found a few times. This rearrangement joins TRBV6-1 to TRBJ2-1, with 9 bases that match TRBD2. With V trimmed by 2 bases and J by 7 bases, 9 bases remained unmatched. Per the germline V gene, CDR1 is MNHNS and CDR2 is SASEGT. The CDR3 runs to 16 residues. CDR3 DNA sequence: TGTGCCAGCAGTGAACGTGCTAGCGGGGCTAGGAATGAGCAGTTCTTC. Translating gives CASSERASGARNEQFF.

This clonotype was seen many times. The CDR3 loop is CASSPDRYYGYTF. The DNA for the CDR3 is TGTGCCAGCAGTCCGGACAGGTACTATGGCTACACCTTC. The chain carries TRBV6-5 and TRBJ1-2; 7 positions agree with TRBD1. Germline V gene data show CDR1 as MNHEY and CDR2 as SVGAGI. V shed 5 bases and J 3 bases; nucleotides not matched to a gene: 3. The length of the CDR3 is 13 residues.

This clonotype was counted at least ten times. This chain uses TRBV6-2 or TRBV6-3 with TRBJ2-7; no reliable D call. The CDR3 spans 14 residues. Germline CDR1 reads MNHEY; CDR2 reads SVGEGT. The V end lost 5 bases, the J end lost 2 bases, and 13 bases lay between the germline ends. The CDR3 sequence: CASSPVGGPYEQYF. CDR3 sequence (DNA): TGTGCCAGCAGTCCTGTAGGCGGACCCTACGAGCAGTACTTC.

The rearrangement links TRBV2 to TRBJ2-7, with TRBD2 identical over 7 bases. This CDR3 region has 13 residues. Germline V CDR1 and CDR2: SNHLY, FYNNEI. V trimming: 4 bases; J trimming: 3 bases; junction bases outside the gene matches: 3. CDR3 amino acids: CASSVAGLYEQYF. The CDR3 DNA reads as TGTGCCAGCAGTGTAGCGGGCCTCTACGAGCAGTACTTC.

The genes are TRBV28 and TRBJ2-7, with TRBD2 as a possible D gene (6 bases). Germline loops: CDR1 MDHEN, CDR2 SYDVKM. The CDR3 runs to 11 residues. V was cut by 11 bases and J by 5 bases, with 13 bases left in between. CDR3 in amino acids: CACRGFDEQYF. The CDR3 DNA reads TGTGCCTGCCGGGGGTTTGACGAGCAGTACTTC.

The gene calls are TRBV7-9 and TRBJ2-1; 8 nucleotides agree with TRBD2. Trimming at V came to 1 base and at J to 5 bases, leaving 13 bases not matched to a gene. Germline V gene data show CDR1 as SEHNR and CDR2 as FQNEAQ (reference sequence). This CDR3 region has 18 residues. The CDR3 nucleotides are TGTGCCAGCAGCTTAGGGTGGGCGGCGGGAGGATTTCACAATGAGCAGTTCTTC. Protein product: CASSLGWAAGGFHNEQFF.

The chain combines TRBV5-5 with TRBJ1-5; no definite D call. Trimming took off 2 bases at V and 1 base at J, with 10 bases between the two ends. The CDR3 contains 15 residues. Looked up from germline, CDR1 is SGHKS and CDR2 is YYEKEE (reference sequence). Written as DNA, the CDR3 is TGTGCCAGCAGCTTCCTGCCGGGGAGCAATCAGCCCCAGCATTTT. Translation gives CASSFLPGSNQPQHF.

The chain uses TRBV9 and TRBJ2-2, with 7 bases matching TRBD2. V shed 4 bases and J 2 bases; nucleotides not matched to a gene: 5. The germline CDR1 and CDR2 sequences are SGDLS and YYNGEE. The length of the CDR3 is 15 residues. CDR3 coding DNA: TGTGCCAGCAGCATGGGGGAGGGCAACACCGGGGAGCTGTTTTTT. Translating gives CASSMGEGNTGELFF.